The clone carrying this T cell receptor (beta chain) was recorded a few times. This sample is part of a study of T cell responses to AZD1222 COVID-19 vaccine. Method: immunoSEQ multiplex PCR; TCRdb's copy keeps in-frame clones and lacks some. The sample records approximately 120,000 clones, 90% being singletons. This sample comprised peripheral blood, obtained on day 0 of AZD1222 vaccination. The receptor comes from an adult in good health.

The CDR3 loop is CASSQGTSSSSTDTQYF. The CDR3 DNA sequence: TGTGCCAGCAGCCAAGGGACTAGCAGCTCTAGCACAGATACGCAGTATTTT. The chain recombines TRBV3-1 (or the pseudogene TRBV3-2) with TRBJ2-3; the match to TRBD2 covers 8 bases. Germline V gives CDR1 LGHDT, CDR2 YNNKEL (reference sequence). The CDR3 contains 17 residues. The V and J ends lost 1 base and 0 bases, in that order; junction bases with no gene match: 6.